This is a list of T cell receptor beta chains from one sample in a study of T-cell memory formation after mild COVID-19. TCRdb reanalysed the 5' RACE reads using MiXCR and keeps one entry per CDR3 protein. Here the sample spans 380,000 or so distinct CDR3 sequences, around 14% being singletons. Sequenced material: PBMCs or a T cell subset sorted from them (not recorded which). Receptor source: a man aged 18-30 years who had mild COVID-19 (a few samples of this study predate the infection). Cell type and time point are not known. Both conserved end residues are part of each CDR3. Fields, in order: clone size, D gene, V gene, J gene, CDR3 DNA, CDR3 protein. D genes are given only for firm matches. The size of a clone is reported for some rows only, either as once, few or many, or as a class for expanded clones.

NA	TRBD2	TRBV5-1	TRBJ2-3	TGCGCCAGCGTATTAGCGGGGGAAAGCACAGATACGCAGTATTTT	CASVLAGESTDTQYF
few	NA	TRBV7-3	TRBJ2-3	TGTGCCAGCAGTTTTACAATGGGAGATACGCAGTATTTT	CASSFTMGDTQYF
few	NA	TRBV29-1	TRBJ2-5	TGCAGCGTTGTCAAGCGCGGAGGAGGGGAGACCCAGTACTTC	CSVVKRGGGETQYF
NA	NA	TRBV5-1	TRBJ1-1	TGCGCCAGCAGCTGGGGACGGGGCAACACTGAAGCTTTCTTT	CASSWGRGNTEAFF
few	NA	TRBV6-2/TRBV6-3	TRBJ1-5	TGTGCCAGCAGGAGATGGACGGCTTATAGCAATCAGCCCCAGCATTTT	CASRRWTAYSNQPQHF
few	NA	TRBV5-1	TRBJ2-2	TGCGCCAGCAGCTTCCGGGACAACACCGGGGAGCTGTTTTTT	CASSFRDNTGELFF
NA	NA	TRBV6-5	TRBJ2-1	TGTGCCAGCAGTCTTCGACTAGGGGGGATGTACAATGAGCAGTTCTTC	CASSLRLGGMYNEQFF
NA	NA	TRBV6-5	TRBJ1-2	TGTGCCAGCAGGATGGGGGGGGGCAGGGCGTATGGCTACACCTTC	CASRMGGGRAYGYTF
many	TRBD1	TRBV7-3	TRBJ2-2	TGTGCCAGCAGCTCTGTCCGGACAGGGGATCCCGGGGAGCTGTTTTTT	CASSSVRTGDPGELFF
NA	NA	TRBV6-5	TRBJ2-2	TGTGCCAGCAGGAGCTTCTCGTTAGTGAACACCGGGGAGCTGTTTTTT	CASRSFSLVNTGELFF
NA	TRBD2	TRBV12-3/TRBV12-4	TRBJ2-2	TGTGCCAGCAGTTTAGTACTAGCGGGGGTCGGGGAGCTGTTTTTT	CASSLVLAGVGELFF
NA	NA	TRBV4-2	TRBJ1-1	TGTGCCAGCAGCCAAGATCAAACAATGAACACTGAAGCTTTCTTT	CASSQDQTMNTEAFF
NA	NA	TRBV29-1	TRBJ1-2	TGCAGCGTTGACTTCAAGAGGGGCTATGGCTACACCTTC	CSVDFKRGYGYTF
NA	TRBD1	TRBV10-2	TRBJ2-2	TGCGCCAGCAGGCGACAGGGCACCGGGGAGCTGTTTTTT	CASRRQGTGELFF
NA	NA	TRBV4-1	TRBJ2-6	TGCGCCAGCAGCCAGGTTTTAGACTCTGGGGCCAACGTCCTGACTTTC	CASSQVLDSGANVLTF
many	NA	TRBV10-3	TRBJ1-5	TGTGCCATCAGTGAGGTGGATCAGCCCCAGCATTTT	CAISEVDQPQHF
NA	NA	TRBV2	TRBJ2-5	TGTGCCAGCACCGGCCGAGGCCCGCAAGAGACCCAGTACTTC	CASTGRGPQETQYF
NA	TRBD2	TRBV5-1	TRBJ2-1	TGCGCCAGCAGCCAAGCGGGAGTGAACTACAATGAGCAGTTCTTC	CASSQAGVNYNEQFF
few	NA	TRBV15	TRBJ2-3	TGTGCCACCAGCAGAGATTGGAGTAGCGGCCGTGTGGCGCAGTATTTT	CATSRDWSSGRVAQYF
NA	NA	TRBV5-4	TRBJ2-4	TGTGCCAGCAGCTCCGGGACACCCGGGATTCAGTACTTC	CASSSGTPGIQYF
NA	NA	TRBV19	TRBJ2-3	TGTGCCAGTAGTACGAGTGAGGGCACGCAGTATTTT	CASSTSEGTQYF
NA	TRBD1	TRBV20-1	TRBJ1-5	TGCAGTGCTACCCGACAGGGCTGGCAGCCCCAGCATTTT	CSATRQGWQPQHF
NA	NA	TRBV4-1	TRBJ1-1	TGCGCCAGCAGCGCCCGGGACCCAAGAGGAGCTTTCTTT	CASSARDPRGAFF
NA	TRBD1	TRBV7-9	TRBJ1-1	TGTGCCAGCAGCTTAGGTCAGGGGGCTATCGCTGAAGCTTTCTTT	CASSLGQGAIAEAFF
few	NA	TRBV12-3/TRBV12-4	TRBJ1-1	TGTGCCAGCAGCCCCGAGGGCAGTGAAGCTTTCTTT	CASSPEGSEAFF
many	NA	TRBV18	TRBJ2-5	TGTGCCAGCTTAAGCGGGTTTGAAGAGACCCAGTACTTC	CASLSGFEETQYF
NA	TRBD1	TRBV5-6	TRBJ1-1	TGTGCCAGCAGCCTTGCTGGACAGGGGGCCTGGACTGAAGCTTTCTTT	CASSLAGQGAWTEAFF
few	NA	TRBV5-1	TRBJ2-3	TGCGCCAGCAGCTGGGGTCGGGGCACAGATACGCAGTATTTT	CASSWGRGTDTQYF
many	TRBD1	TRBV5-1	TRBJ2-7	TGCGCCAGCAGCCCGGACAGGGGTGGCTACGAGCAGTACTTC	CASSPDRGGYEQYF
few	NA	TRBV19	TRBJ1-2	TGTGCCAGTCGCCACAGGGAAATTAACTATGGCTACACCTTC	CASRHREINYGYTF
NA	TRBD1	TRBV7-2	TRBJ2-1	TGTGCCAGCAGCCCAACGGGACAGGGTTTCAGTGAGCAGTTCTTC	CASSPTGQGFSEQFF
NA	NA	TRBV29-1	TRBJ1-1	TGCAGCGCTCCGGGCTTACCTGAAGCTTTCTTT	CSAPGLPEAFF
few	TRBD1	TRBV5-1	TRBJ1-2	TGCGCCAGCAGCCCACTTCCTACAGGGGGGTCGGGCGGCTACACCTTC	CASSPLPTGGSGGYTF
few	TRBD1	TRBV15	TRBJ1-3	TGTGCCACCAGCAGAGGTGGGGGACAGACTGGAAACACCATATATTTT	CATSRGGGQTGNTIYF
few	NA	TRBV3-1	TRBJ2-3	TGTGCCAGCAGCCTGGACTCGGGGGATACGCAGTATTTT	CASSLDSGDTQYF
NA	NA	TRBV13	TRBJ1-2	TGTGCCAGCAGCTTAGGCCTCCAGTTGTATGGCTACACCTTC	CASSLGLQLYGYTF
few	NA	TRBV12-3/TRBV12-4	TRBJ2-2	TGTGCCAGCAGTTTCACAGGGTACACCGGGGAGCTGTTTTTT	CASSFTGYTGELFF
NA	TRBD1	TRBV18	TRBJ2-1	TGTGCCAGCTCGCCCTTGGGACAGAGCTACAATGAGCAGTTCTTC	CASSPLGQSYNEQFF
NA	TRBD1	TRBV6-5	TRBJ2-1	TGTGCCAGCAGAATAAGGACAGGGGCCTACAATGAGCAGTTCTTC	CASRIRTGAYNEQFF
NA	NA	TRBV4-1	TRBJ2-3	TGCGCCAGCAGTCTAAAACGGGGGCCCACAGATACGCAGTATTTT	CASSLKRGPTDTQYF
NA	NA	TRBV7-2	TRBJ1-2	TGTGCCAGCCAACCGGACAGTTACGGGGGCTACACCTTC	CASQPDSYGGYTF
NA	NA	TRBV19	TRBJ2-1	TGTGCCAGTAGTACCGGAGTGGGCAGTGAGCAGTTCTTC	CASSTGVGSEQFF
once	NA	TRBV29-1	TRBJ1-3	TGCAGCGGCGGCGGGGAAGGAAACACCATATATTTT	CSGGGEGNTIYF
few	NA	TRBV6-2/TRBV6-3	TRBJ1-5	TGTGCCAGCAGGATGACAGGTAATAGCAATCAGCCCCAGCATTTT	CASRMTGNSNQPQHF
few	TRBD1	TRBV6-2/TRBV6-3	TRBJ2-5	TGTGCCAGCAGATCAGACAGGGTCCAAGAGACCCAGTACTTC	CASRSDRVQETQYF
NA	NA	TRBV20-1	TRBJ2-3	TGCAGTGCCCCGCCGTTAGGGGTGCAGCTGACAGATACGCAGTATTTT	CSAPPLGVQLTDTQYF
few	TRBD1	TRBV10-3	TRBJ2-7	TGTGCCATCAGTGTGTCAGGGGGCGAGCAGTACTTC	CAISVSGGEQYF
NA	NA	TRBV6-2/TRBV6-3	TRBJ1-2	TGTGCCAGCACGGGACAAATGTCAGACAGGAGTGGCTACACCTTC	CASTGQMSDRSGYTF
few	TRBD2	TRBV12-3/TRBV12-4	TRBJ2-1	TGTGCCAGCACCGCGGGAGGTAATGAGCAGTTCTTC	CASTAGGNEQFF
few	TRBD1	TRBV5-1	TRBJ1-1	TGCGCCAGCAGCTTCGACAGGGGAAGGTCTTTCTTT	CASSFDRGRSFF
NA	TRBD2	TRBV5-1	TRBJ2-5	TGCGCCAGCAGCACCCTACTAGCGGGGGGCCAAGAGACCCAGTACTTC	CASSTLLAGGQETQYF